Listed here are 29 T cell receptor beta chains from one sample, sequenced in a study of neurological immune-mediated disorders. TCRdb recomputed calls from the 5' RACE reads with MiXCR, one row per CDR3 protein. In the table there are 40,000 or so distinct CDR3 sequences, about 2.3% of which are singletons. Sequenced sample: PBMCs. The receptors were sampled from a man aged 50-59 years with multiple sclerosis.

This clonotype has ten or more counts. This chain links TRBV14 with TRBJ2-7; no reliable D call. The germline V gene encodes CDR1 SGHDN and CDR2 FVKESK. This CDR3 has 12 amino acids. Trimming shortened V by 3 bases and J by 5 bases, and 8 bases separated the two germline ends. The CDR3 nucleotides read TGTGCCAGCAGCCAGAATTCGGACGAGCAGTACTTC. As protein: CASSQNSDEQYF.

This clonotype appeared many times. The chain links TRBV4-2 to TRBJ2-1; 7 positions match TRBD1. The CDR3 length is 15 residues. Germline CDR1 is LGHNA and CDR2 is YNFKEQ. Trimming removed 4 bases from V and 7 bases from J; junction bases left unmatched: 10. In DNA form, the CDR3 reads TGTGCCAGCAGCCCGCAATGGGGACAGAAGAATGAGCAGTTCTTC. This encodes CASSPQWGQKNEQFF.

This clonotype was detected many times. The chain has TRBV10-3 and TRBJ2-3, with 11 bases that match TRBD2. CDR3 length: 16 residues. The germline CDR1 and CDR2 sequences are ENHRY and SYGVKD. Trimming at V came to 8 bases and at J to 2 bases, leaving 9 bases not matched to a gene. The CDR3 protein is CAISGWTSGYTDTQYF. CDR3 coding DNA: TGTGCCATCTCCGGCTGGACTAGCGGGTACACAGATACGCAGTATTTT.

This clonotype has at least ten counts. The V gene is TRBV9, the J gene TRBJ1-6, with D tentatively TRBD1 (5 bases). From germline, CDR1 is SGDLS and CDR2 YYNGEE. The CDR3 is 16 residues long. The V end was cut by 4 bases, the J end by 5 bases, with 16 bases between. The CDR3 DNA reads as TGTGCCAGCAGCCCAGTTTGGGGGAAGGATAATTCACCCCTCCACTTT. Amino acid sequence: CASSPVWGKDNSPLHF. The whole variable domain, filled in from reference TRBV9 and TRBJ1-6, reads DSGVTQTPKHLITATGQRVTLRCSPRSGDLSVYWYQQSLDQGLQFLIQYYNGEERAKGNILERFSAQQFPDLHSELNLSSLELGDSALYFCASSPVWGKDNSPLHFGNGTRLTVT.

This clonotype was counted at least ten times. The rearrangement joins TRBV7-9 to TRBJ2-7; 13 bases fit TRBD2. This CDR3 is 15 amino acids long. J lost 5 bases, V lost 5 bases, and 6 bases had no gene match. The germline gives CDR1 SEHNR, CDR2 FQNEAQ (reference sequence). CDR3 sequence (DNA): TGTGCCAGCAGCGGACTAGCGGGGGTCAGACACGAGCAGTACTTC. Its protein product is CASSGLAGVRHEQYF.

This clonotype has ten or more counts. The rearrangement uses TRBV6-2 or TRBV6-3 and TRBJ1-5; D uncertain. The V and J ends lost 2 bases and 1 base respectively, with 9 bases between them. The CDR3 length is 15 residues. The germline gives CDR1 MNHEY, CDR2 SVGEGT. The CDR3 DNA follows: TGTGCCAGCAGTTACGGTTGGACCAGCAATCAGCCCCAGCATTTT. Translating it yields CASSYGWTSNQPQHF.

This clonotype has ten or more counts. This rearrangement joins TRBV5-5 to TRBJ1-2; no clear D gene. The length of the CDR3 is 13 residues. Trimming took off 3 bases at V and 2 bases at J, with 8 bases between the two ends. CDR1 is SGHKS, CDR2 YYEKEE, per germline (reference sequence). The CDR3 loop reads CASSWSGNYGYTF. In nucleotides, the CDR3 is TGTGCCAGCAGCTGGTCCGGGAACTATGGCTACACCTTC.

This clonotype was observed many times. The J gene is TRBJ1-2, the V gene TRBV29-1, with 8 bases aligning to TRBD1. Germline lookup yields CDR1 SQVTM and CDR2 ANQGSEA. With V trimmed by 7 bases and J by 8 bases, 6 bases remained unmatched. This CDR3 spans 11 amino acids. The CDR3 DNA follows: TGCAGCGCCCCAGGGGGCAGAGGCTACACCTTC. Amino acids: CSAPGGRGYTF.

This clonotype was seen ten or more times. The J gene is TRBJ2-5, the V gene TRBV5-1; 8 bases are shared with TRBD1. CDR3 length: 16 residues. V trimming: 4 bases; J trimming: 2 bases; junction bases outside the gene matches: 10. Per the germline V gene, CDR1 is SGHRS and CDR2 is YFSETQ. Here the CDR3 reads CASSARRQGRQETQYF. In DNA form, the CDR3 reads TGCGCCAGCAGCGCCCGTCGACAGGGGAGGCAAGAGACCCAGTACTTC.

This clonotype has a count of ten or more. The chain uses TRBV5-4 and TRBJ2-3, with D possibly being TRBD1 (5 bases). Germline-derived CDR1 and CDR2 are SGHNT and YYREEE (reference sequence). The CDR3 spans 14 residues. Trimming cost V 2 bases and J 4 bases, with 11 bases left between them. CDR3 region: CASSFAGAADTQYF. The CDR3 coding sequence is TGTGCCAGCAGCTTCGCTGGGGCAGCAGATACGCAGTATTTT. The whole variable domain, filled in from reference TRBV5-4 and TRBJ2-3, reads ETGVTQSPTHLIKTRGQQVTLRCSSQSGHNTVSWYQQALGQGPQFIFQYYREEENGRGNFPPRFSGLQFPNYSSELNVNALELDDSALYLCASSFAGAADTQYFGPGTRLTVL.

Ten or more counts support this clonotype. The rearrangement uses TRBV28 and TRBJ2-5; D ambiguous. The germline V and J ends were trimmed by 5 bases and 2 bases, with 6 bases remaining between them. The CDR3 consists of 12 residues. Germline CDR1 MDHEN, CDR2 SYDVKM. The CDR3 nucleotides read TGTGCCAGCAGTCCCCTTCAAGAGACCCAGTACTTC. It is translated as CASSPLQETQYF.

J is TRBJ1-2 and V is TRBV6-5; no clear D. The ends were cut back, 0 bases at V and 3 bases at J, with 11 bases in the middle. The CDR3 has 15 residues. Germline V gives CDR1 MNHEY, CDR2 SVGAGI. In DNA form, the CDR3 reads TGTGCCAGCAGTTACTCTGGGCAGGCGTACTATGGCTACACCTTC. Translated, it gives CASSYSGQAYYGYTF.

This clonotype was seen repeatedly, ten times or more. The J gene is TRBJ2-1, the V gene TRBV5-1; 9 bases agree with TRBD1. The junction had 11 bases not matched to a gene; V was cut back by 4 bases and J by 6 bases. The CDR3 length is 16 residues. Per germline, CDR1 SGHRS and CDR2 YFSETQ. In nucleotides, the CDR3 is TGCGCCAGCAGCCATGGTACAGGGGGCTGGAGCAATGAGCAGTTCTTC. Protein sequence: CASSHGTGGWSNEQFF. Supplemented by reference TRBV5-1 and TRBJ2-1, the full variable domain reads KAGVTQTPRYLIKTRGQQVTLSCSPISGHRSVSWYQQTPGQGLQFLFEYFSETQRNKGNFPGRFSGRQFSNSRSEMNVSTLELGDSALYLCASSHGTGGWSNEQFFGPGTRLTVL.

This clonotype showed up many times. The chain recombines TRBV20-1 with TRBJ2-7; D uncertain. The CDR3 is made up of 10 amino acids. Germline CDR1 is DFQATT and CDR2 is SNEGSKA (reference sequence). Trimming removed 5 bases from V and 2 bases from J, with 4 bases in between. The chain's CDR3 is CSAGTYEQYF. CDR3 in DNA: TGCAGTGCTGGCACCTACGAGCAGTACTTC.

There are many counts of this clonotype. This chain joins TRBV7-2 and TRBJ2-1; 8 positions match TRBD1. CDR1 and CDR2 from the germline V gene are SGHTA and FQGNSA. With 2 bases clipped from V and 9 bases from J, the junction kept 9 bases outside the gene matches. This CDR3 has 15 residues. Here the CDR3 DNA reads TGTGCCAGCAGCTTACAAGGACAGGGTGGTATTGAGCAGTTCTTC. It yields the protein CASSLQGQGGIEQFF.

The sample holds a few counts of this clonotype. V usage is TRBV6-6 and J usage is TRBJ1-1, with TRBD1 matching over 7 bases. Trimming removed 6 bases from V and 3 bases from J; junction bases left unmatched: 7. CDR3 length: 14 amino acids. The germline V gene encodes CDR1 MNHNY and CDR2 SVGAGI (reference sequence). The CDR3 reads CASSQRGPDTEAFF. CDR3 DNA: TGTGCCAGCAGCCAGAGGGGGCCGGACACTGAAGCTTTCTTT.

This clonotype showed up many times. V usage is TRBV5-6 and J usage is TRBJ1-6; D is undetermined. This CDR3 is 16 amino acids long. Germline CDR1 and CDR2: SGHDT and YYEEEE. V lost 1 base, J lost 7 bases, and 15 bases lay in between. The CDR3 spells CASSLNGLAGNSPLHF. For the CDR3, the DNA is TGTGCCAGCAGCTTGAACGGGCTTGCGGGGAATTCACCCCTCCACTTT.

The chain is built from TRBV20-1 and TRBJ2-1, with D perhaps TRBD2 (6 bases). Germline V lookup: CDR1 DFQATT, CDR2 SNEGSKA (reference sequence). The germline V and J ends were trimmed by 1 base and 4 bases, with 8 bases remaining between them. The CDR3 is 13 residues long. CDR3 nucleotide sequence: TGCAGTGCTAGAGCGGGGGAGTACAATGAGCAGTTCTTC. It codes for CSARAGEYNEQFF.

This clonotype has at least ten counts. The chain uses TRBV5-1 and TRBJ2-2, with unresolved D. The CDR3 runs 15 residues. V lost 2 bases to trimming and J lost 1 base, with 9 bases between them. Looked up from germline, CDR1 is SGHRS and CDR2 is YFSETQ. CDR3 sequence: CASSFNDLNTGELFF. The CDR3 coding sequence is TGCGCCAGCAGCTTCAATGACTTGAACACCGGGGAGCTGTTTTTT.

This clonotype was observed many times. CDR3 coding DNA: TGTGCCAGCAGCCCTCGGGGAGGGGCGAACACTGAAGCTTTCTTT. Protein sequence: CASSPRGGANTEAFF. The gene calls are TRBV3-1 and TRBJ1-1, with D tentatively TRBD1 (5 bases). The CDR3 has 15 amino acids. The V and J ends lost 4 bases and 1 base respectively, with 13 bases between them. Germline V gene sequence: CDR1 LGHDT, CDR2 YNNKEL (reference sequence).

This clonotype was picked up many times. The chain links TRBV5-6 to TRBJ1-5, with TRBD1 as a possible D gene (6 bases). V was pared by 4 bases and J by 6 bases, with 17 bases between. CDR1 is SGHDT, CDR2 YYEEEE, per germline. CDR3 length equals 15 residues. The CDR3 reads CASSTNRVRGQPQHF. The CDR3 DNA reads TGTGCCAGCAGCACCAACAGGGTGCGGGGTCAGCCCCAGCATTTT.

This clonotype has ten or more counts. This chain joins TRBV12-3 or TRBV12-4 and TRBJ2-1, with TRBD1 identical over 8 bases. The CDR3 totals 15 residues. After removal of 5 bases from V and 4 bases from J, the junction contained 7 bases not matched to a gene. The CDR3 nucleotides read TGTGCCAGCAGTCCCGGGACAGGACTTTACAATGAGCAGTTCTTC. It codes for CASSPGTGLYNEQFF.

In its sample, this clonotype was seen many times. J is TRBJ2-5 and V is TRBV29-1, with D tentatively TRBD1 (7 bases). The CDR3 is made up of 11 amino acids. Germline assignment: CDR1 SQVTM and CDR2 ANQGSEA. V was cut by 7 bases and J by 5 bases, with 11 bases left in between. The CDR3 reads CSAPGGETQYF. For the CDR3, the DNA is TGCAGCGCCCCAGGGGGGGAGACCCAGTACTTC.

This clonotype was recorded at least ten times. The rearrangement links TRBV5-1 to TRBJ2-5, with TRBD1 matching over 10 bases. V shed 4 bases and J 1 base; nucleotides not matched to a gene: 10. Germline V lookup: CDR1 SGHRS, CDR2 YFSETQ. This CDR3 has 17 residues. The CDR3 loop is CASSLTAGQGPQETQYF. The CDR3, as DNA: TGCGCCAGCAGCCTAACAGCGGGACAGGGGCCCCAAGAGACCCAGTACTTC.

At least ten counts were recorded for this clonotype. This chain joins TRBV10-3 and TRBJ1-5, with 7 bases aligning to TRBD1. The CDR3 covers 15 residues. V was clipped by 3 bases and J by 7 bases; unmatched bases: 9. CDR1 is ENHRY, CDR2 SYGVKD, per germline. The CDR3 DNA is TGTGCCATCAGTGATAGTACAGGGGCTTGGCAGCCCCAGCATTTT. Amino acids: CAISDSTGAWQPQHF.

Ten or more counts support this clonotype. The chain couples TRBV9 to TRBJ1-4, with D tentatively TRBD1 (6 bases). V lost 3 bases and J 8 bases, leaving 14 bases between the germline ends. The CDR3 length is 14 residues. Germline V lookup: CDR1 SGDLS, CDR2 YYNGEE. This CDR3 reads CASSATGWREKLFF. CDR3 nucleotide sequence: TGTGCCAGCAGCGCCACAGGGTGGCGAGAAAAACTGTTTTTT.

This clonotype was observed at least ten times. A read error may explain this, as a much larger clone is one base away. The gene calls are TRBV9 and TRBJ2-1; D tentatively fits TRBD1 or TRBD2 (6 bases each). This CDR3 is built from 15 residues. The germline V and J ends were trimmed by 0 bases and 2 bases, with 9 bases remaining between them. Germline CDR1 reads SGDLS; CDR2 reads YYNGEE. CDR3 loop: CASSVGGGTYNEQFF. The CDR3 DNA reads TGTGCCAGCAGCGTAGGAGGGGGGACCTACAATGAGCAGTTCTTC.

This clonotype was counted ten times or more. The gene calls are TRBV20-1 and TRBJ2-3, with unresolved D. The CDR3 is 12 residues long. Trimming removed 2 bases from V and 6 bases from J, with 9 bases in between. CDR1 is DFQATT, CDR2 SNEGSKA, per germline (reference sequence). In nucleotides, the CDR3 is TGCAGTGCTAGAAGGCAGCTTGATACGCAGTATTTT. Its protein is CSARRQLDTQYF.

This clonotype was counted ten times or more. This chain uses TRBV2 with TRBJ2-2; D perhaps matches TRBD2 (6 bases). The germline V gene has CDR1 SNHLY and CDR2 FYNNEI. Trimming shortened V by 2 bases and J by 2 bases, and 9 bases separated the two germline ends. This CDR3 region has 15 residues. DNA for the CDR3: TGTGCCAGCAGTGAATGGGGACTCAACACCGGGGAGCTGTTTTTT. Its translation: CASSEWGLNTGELFF.